These 13 T cell receptor beta chains originate from one sample sequenced in a study of molecular identifiers for immune sequencing clone quantification. TCRdb fed the PCR reads into MiXCR, producing one record per CDR3 protein. The table shows approximately 550,000 distinct CDR3 sequences, with about 26% occurring only once. The sample comprised naive CD8+ T cells from blood, with Jurkat cell RNA spiked in. Subset: FACS-sorted CD8+CD4-CCR7+CD45RA+ naive T cells. Every receptor here comes from a human donor in good health. Some libraries in this study had Jurkat cell RNA spiked in.

This clonotype was observed at least ten times. The rearrangement joins TRBV12-3 or TRBV12-4 to TRBJ2-2; tentatively, D is TRBD2 (6 bases). The ends were cut back, 6 bases at V and 4 bases at J, with 12 bases in the middle. This CDR3 has 14 residues. The CDR3 reads CASSPGLSTGELFF. The DNA for the CDR3 is TGTGCCAGCAGCCCGGGACTTTCCACCGGGGAGCTGTTTTTT.

This clonotype was seen only a few times. The rearrangement uses TRBV25-1 and TRBJ2-3, with 11 positions matching TRBD2. The trim removed 4 bases at V and 5 bases at J, leaving 11 bases unmatched. CDR3 length: 17 residues. Germline V gene data show CDR1 as MGHDK and CDR2 as SYGVNS. The CDR3 here is CASSGASGGIYEDTQYF. CDR3 coding DNA: TGTGCCAGCAGTGGTGCTAGCGGGGGGATCTATGAAGATACGCAGTATTTT.

The V and J genes are TRBV4-3 and TRBJ2-7; 7 positions agree with TRBD2. This CDR3 has 14 residues. V gave up 0 bases and J gave up 3 bases; unmatched junction bases: 2. The germline V gene has CDR1 LGHNA and CDR2 YSLEER. As DNA, the CDR3 is TGCGCCAGCAGCCAAGATCCGGGGGGCTACGAGCAGTACTTC. Translation: CASSQDPGGYEQYF.

This chain uses TRBV21-1 with TRBJ1-2. TRBV21-1 is a recognized pseudogene. This CDR3 comprises 16 residues. CDR3 coding DNA: TGTGCCAGCAGCAAGGGTTTAGGGAAGCCCCTCTATGGCTACACCTTC. Translated, it gives CASSKGLGKPLYGYTF.

This clonotype was seen many times. As DNA, the CDR3 is TGCGCCAGCAGCCAAGATCGAGTCCAGACGAGCTCTGGAAACACCATATATTTT. This codes for CASSQDRVQTSSGNTIYF. The chain combines TRBV4-3 with TRBJ1-3; D is undetermined. CDR3 length: 18 residues. Deletions cut 0 bases from V and 0 bases from J, with 15 bases between. Germline CDR1 reads LGHNA; CDR2 reads YSLEER.

This sequence joins TRBV3-1 and TRBJ2-7; 12 bases are shared with TRBD2. The J segment lost 7 bases and the V segment lost 2 bases, leaving 6 bases of the junction unmatched. The V gene's germline CDR1 is LGHDT and CDR2 YNNKEL (reference sequence). The CDR3 covers 15 residues. CDR3 sequence: CASSQTGTSGSEQYF. The CDR3 DNA reads TGTGCCAGCAGCCAAACCGGGACTAGCGGGTCGGAGCAGTACTTC.

The rearrangement links TRBV27 to TRBJ2-2; TRBD2 matches 8 bases. The CDR3 loop spans 16 amino acids. Germline V lookup: CDR1 MNHEY, CDR2 SMNVEV (reference sequence). The J segment lost 1 base and the V segment lost 5 bases, leaving 6 bases of the junction unmatched. As DNA, the CDR3 is TGTGCCAGCAGTATAACTAGCGGAATGAACACCGGGGAGCTGTTTTTT. Its protein product is CASSITSGMNTGELFF.

The genes are TRBV5-6 and TRBJ2-1, with 13 positions matching TRBD2. The junction had 10 bases not matched to a gene; V was cut back by 0 bases and J by 7 bases. Germline loops: CDR1 SGHDT, CDR2 YYEEEE. The CDR3 totals 18 residues. This CDR3 reads CASSLGGTSGRARNEQFF. The DNA of the CDR3 is TGTGCCAGCAGCTTGGGGGGCACTAGCGGGAGGGCCAGGAATGAGCAGTTCTTC. Full variable domain (rest looked up from reference TRBV5-6 and TRBJ2-1): DAGVTQSPTHLIKTRGQQVTLRCSPKSGHDTVSWYQQALGQGPQFIFQYYEEEERQRGNFPDRFSGHQFPNYSSELNVNALLLGDSALYLCASSLGGTSGRARNEQFFGPGTRLTVL.

This clonotype was seen many times. The CDR3 DNA reads as TGTGCCAGCAGCGGTTGGAATGAGAGGCCGGGGGGCTACGAGCAGTACTTC. Translating it yields CASSGWNERPGGYEQYF. This rearrangement joins TRBV2 to TRBJ2-7, with 7 bases matching TRBD2. CDR3 length: 17 residues. The germline gives CDR1 SNHLY, CDR2 FYNNEI. Trimming cost V 6 bases and J 3 bases; bases outside gene matches: 17.

Concerning this clonotype itself: A much larger clonotype is one base distant, so this may be a read error. The J gene is TRBJ1-1, the V gene TRBV29-1; D is possibly TRBD1 (5 bases). V was trimmed by 4 bases and J by 5 bases, leaving 11 bases between them. The CDR3 totals 12 residues. Germline V gene sequence: CDR1 SQVTM, CDR2 ANQGSEA. The CDR3 DNA follows: TGCAGCGTTGTTTGGGGGTCGACTGAAGCTTTCTTT. Its translation is CSVVWGSTEAFF.

This clonotype has more than one count but fewer than ten. The chain carries TRBV21-1 and TRBJ2-7; the D segment call TRBD1 is taken from the table without a DNA check. TRBV21-1 is a recognized pseudogene. This CDR3 spans 16 amino acids. This chain's CDR3 is CASSKVDRFISYEQYF. The CDR3 DNA sequence: TGTGCCAGCAGCAAAGTAGACAGGTTTATTTCCTACGAGCAGTACTTC.

The chain has TRBV7-9 and TRBJ2-2, with TRBD1 matching over 7 bases. Germline V CDR1 and CDR2: SEHNR, FQNEAQ (reference sequence). This CDR3 contains 17 residues. With V trimmed by 4 bases and J by 7 bases, 15 bases remained unmatched. The CDR3 DNA follows: TGTGCCAGCAGCTCCCCAGGCGACAGGGTCAGCGGCGGGGAGCTGTTTTTT. It encodes CASSSPGDRVSGGELFF.

The table lists this clonotype with many counts. The chain is built from TRBV20-1 and TRBJ2-3; no clear D. This CDR3 comprises 16 residues. CDR1 is DFQATT, CDR2 SNEGSKA, per germline (reference sequence). V dropped 6 bases and J dropped 0 bases, with 19 bases sitting between them. For the CDR3, the DNA is TGCAGTGCCTCCTGCGCAGAACTGGATAGCACAGATACGCAGTATTTT. Its translation: CSASCAELDSTDTQYF.